Shown below are 3 T cell receptor beta chains from a single sample sequenced in a study of blood T cell repertoires in COVID-19. Assay: immunoSEQ multiplex PCR; the TCRdb copy retains only in-frame clones and omits some. The sample lists some 180,000 clones; approximately 90% were seen once. Material for sequencing was peripheral blood. All receptors come from a man aged 45-60 years with COVID-19, enrolled during active disease.

The chain joins TRBV9 to TRBJ2-3; the match to TRBD2 covers 10 bases. This CDR3 comprises 18 residues. With V trimmed by 3 bases and J by 3 bases, 13 bases remained unmatched. CDR1 is SGDLS and CDR2 is YYNGEE in the germline V gene. The CDR3 loop reads CASSGRRAGGPGTDTQYF. CDR3 DNA sequence: TGTGCCAGCAGCGGTAGAAGAGCGGGAGGGCCGGGGACAGATACGCAGTATTTT. Looking up the rest from reference TRBV9 and TRBJ2-3 gives the full variable domain: DSGVTQTPKHLITATGQRVTLRCSPRSGDLSVYWYQQSLDQGLQFLIQYYNGEERAKGNILERFSAQQFPDLHSELNLSSLELGDSALYFCASSGRRAGGPGTDTQYFGPGTRLTVL.

By sample share, this clone is medium-sized (0.01 to 0.1%). The CDR3 spells CASSQDGWGHEQFF. CDR3 DNA sequence: TGTGCCAGCAGCCAAGATGGCTGGGGGCATGAGCAGTTCTTC. This rearrangement joins TRBV3-1 (or the pseudogene TRBV3-2) to TRBJ2-1; D perhaps matches TRBD1 (6 bases). Trimming cost V 0 bases and J 8 bases, with 11 bases left between them. The CDR3 totals 14 residues. Germline CDR1 reads LGHDT; CDR2 reads YNNKEL (reference sequence).

V usage is TRBV6-2 or TRBV6-3 and J usage is TRBJ2-7; the match to TRBD1 covers 8 bases. Germline CDR1 is MNHEY and CDR2 is SVGEGT. The ends lost 5 bases at V and 5 bases at J; junction bases unmatched: 8. The length of the CDR3 is 14 residues. CDR3 residues: CASSPGGGGHEQYF. In DNA form, the CDR3 reads TGTGCCAGCAGTCCAGGGGGCGGAGGACACGAGCAGTACTTC.